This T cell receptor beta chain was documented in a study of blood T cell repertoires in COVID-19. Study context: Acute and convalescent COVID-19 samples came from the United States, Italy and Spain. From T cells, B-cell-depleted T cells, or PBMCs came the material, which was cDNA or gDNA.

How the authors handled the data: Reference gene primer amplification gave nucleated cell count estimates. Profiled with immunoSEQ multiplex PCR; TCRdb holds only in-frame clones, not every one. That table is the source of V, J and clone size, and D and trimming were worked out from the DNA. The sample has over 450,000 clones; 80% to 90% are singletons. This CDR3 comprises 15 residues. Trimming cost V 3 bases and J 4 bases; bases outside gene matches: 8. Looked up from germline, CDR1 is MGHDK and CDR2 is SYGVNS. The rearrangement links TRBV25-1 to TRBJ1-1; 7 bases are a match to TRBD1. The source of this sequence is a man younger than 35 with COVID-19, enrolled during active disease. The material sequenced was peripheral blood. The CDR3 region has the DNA TGTGCCAGCAGTGACACAAATAACAGGGGCACTGAAGCTTTCTTT. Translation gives CASSDTNNRGTEAFF.